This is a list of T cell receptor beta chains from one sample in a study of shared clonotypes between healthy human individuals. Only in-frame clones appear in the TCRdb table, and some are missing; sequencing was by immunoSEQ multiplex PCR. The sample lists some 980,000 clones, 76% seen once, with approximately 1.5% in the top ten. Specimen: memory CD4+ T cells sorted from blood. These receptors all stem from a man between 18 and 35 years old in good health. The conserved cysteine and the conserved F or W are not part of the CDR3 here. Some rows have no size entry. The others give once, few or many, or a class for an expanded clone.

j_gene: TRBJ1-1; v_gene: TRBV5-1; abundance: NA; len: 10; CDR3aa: ASSDENTEAF
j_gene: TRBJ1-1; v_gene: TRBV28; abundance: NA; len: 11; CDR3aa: ASLRAGNTEAF
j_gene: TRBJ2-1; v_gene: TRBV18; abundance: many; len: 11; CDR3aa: ASSPRLGNEQF
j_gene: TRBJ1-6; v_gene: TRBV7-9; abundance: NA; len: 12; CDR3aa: ASSFDSPNSPLH
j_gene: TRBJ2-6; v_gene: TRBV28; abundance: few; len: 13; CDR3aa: ATPGEGSGANVLT
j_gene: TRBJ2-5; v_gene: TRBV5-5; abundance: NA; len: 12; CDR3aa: ASSRAGAEETQY
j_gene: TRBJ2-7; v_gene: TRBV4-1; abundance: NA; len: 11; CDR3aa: ASSQDPEWEQY
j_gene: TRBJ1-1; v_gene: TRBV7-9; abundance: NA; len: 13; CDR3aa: ASSFLTGTYTEAF
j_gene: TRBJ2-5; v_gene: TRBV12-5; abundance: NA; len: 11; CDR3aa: ASGLGGGETQY
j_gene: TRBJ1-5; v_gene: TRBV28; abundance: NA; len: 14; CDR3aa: ASSLSPPPGNQPQH
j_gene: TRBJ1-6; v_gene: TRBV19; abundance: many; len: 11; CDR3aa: ASSGSGRSPLH
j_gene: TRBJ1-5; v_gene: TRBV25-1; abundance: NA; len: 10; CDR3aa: ASSDQAGPQH
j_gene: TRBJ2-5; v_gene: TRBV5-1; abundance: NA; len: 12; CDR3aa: ASSLNQYQETQY
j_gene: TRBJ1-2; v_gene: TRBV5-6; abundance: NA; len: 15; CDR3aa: ASSLAGQGAPNYGYT
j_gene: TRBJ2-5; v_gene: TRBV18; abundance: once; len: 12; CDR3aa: ASSPPADGGTQY
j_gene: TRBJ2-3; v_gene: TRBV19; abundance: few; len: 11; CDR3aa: ASSFSASDTQY
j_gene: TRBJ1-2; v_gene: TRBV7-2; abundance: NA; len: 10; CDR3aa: ASSPTGDGYT
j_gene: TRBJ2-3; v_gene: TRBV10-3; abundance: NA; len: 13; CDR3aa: ATAQGTSGTDTQY
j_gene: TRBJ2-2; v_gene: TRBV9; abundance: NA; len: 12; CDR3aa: ASGTPFLTGELF
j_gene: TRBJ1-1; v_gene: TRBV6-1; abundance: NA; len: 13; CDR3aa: ASRFRAGGDTEAF
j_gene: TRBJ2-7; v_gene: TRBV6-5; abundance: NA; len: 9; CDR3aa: ASSGSYEQY
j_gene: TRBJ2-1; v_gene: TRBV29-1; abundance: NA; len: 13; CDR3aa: SVEIGTSSGNEQF
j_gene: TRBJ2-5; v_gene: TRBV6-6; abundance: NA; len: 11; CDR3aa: ASRRDLGETQY
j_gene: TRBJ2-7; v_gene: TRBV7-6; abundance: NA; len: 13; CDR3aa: ASSPETSGAYEQY
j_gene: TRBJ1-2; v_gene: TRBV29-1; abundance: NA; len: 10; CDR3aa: SVESPNYGYT
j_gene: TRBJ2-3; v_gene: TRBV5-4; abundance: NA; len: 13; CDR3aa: ASSLGGASTDTQY
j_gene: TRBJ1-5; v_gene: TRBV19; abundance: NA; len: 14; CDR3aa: ASSIPVGQSNQPQH
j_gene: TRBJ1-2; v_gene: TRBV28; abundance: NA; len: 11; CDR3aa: ASGLNSNYGYT
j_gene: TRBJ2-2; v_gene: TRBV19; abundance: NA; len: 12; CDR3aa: AVTDRGETGELF
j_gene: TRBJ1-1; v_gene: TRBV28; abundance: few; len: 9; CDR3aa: ASSRGQGAF
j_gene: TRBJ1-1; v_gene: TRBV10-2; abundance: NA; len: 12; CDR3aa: ASSWGVGATEAF
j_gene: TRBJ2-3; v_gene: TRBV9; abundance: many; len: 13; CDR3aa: ASSASDWYADTQY
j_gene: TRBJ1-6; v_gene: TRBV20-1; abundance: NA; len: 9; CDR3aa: SARDVIEIH
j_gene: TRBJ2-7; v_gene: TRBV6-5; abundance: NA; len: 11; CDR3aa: ASRGTGEDEQY
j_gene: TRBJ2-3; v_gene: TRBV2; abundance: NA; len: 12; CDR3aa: ASRQAGLTDTQY
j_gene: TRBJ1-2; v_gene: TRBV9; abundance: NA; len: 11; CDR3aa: ASSPGDRRLLS
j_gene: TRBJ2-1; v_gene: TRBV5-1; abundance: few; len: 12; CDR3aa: ASSPGQGVHEQF
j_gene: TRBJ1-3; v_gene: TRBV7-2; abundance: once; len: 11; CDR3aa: ASSRHGGNTIY
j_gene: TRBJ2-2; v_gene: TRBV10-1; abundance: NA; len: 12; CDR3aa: ASSESRVSGELF
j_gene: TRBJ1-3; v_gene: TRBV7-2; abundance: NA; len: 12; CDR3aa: ASRTTGGGNTIY
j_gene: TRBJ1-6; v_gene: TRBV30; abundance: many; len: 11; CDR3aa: ACSEAANSPLH
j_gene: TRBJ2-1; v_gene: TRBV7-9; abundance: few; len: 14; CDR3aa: ASSLSGKGPYNEQF
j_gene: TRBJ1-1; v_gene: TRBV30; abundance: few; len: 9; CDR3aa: AWSRWAEAF
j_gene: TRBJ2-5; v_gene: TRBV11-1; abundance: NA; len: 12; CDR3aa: ASSLTGGKETQY
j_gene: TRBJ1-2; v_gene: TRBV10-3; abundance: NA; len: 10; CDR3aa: AISESDYGYT
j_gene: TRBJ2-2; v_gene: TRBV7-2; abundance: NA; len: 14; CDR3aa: ASSPQNSGGTGELF
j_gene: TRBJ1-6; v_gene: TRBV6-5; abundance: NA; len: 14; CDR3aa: ASSYSLQVSNSPLH
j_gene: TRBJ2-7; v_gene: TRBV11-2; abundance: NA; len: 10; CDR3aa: ASSRLTGEQY
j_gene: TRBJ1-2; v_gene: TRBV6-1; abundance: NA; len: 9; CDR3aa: ASSGNYGYT
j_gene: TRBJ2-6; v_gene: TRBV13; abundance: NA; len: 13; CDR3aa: ASSSPSSGANVLT
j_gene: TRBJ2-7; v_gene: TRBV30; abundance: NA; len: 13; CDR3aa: AWSTTGTGAGEQY
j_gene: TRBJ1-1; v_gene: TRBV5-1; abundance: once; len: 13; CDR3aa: ASSLTGGSNTEAF
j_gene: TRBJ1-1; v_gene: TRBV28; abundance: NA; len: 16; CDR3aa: ASSPMAPRGRENTEAF
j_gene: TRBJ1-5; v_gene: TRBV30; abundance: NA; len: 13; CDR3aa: AWSSPRTGGQPQH